The source of this T cell receptor beta chain is a study of cytomegalovirus exposure and HLA in healthy donors (dated by TCRdb to about 2017). As for the study more broadly: According to an earlier analysis of a few hundred of the donors, about 170 million T cells yielded roughly 110 million unique TCR beta sequences and 276 Gb of sequence data. Around 320 gigabases of sequencing data and tens of millions of unique TCR sequences were included in an early release covering 500 to 750 HLA-typed donors. Of the approximately 400 genotyped donors, 75% to 85% were placed in the genetic ancestry cluster associated with self-reported Caucasian donors. The aim of the study was to test whether cataloging public T cell receptors could identify signatures of past pathogen exposure. The T cell repertoires of 666 subjects were profiled by immunosequencing and related to cytomegalovirus serostatus. Besides the first cohort of roughly 640 subjects, a separate validation cohort made up of 90 to 150 different subjects was used. High-throughput TCR immunosequencing, statistical association of individual TCRs with disease status, and machine learning were combined to predict cytomegalovirus infection status. To study patterns of TCR occurrence, a later analysis re-analyzed previously published TCR beta repertoires from 600 to 750 donors and added high-resolution HLA genotyping. In the later analysis, no new phenotypic data were used to find candidate immune exposures; instead, reliance was placed on TCR beta sequences and their occurrence across donors. An earlier analysis of some 500 of the donors used high-throughput TCR beta sequencing to judge whether each TCR beta V gene segment behaved as functional or pseudogenic. Alongside the repertoire data, information on donor age, sex, ethnicity and CMV serostatus was compiled. Genome-wide SNP genotypes for about 60% of the roughly 700 donors were used in a later genetic analysis, which treated that subset as a discovery cohort. Every discovery cohort repertoire had been produced on one sequencing platform. HLA typing covered class I and class II loci at four-digit resolution. The number of typed donors differed by locus: about 620-640 for A, B, C, DRB1 and DQB1; approximately 520 for DQA1; 606 for DPA1; and about 450 for DPB1. About five DR-DQ haplotypes were treated as single units for association and clustering because of strong linkage in the cohort. On average, 235,054 unique TCR beta nucleotide sequences were sequenced per donor among roughly 430 genotyped donors of the cohort, with roughly 18% of those sequences being non-productive. Beyond this particular receptor, the publication reports: Linkage disequilibrium might explain the correlated functional status among segregating V segments, but an unknown experimental factor could not be ruled out. In an earlier analysis of about 550 of the donors, most TCR beta V segments were observed in productive rearrangements about 87% or about 30% of the time, broadly matching IMGT annotations. The presence/absence analyses assumed that sequencing depth was roughly uniform across donors, and that assumption may not be true. Some IMGT-functional V segments, including TRBV6-2 and TRBV6-3, could not be distinguished by the 87-base-pair reads and were therefore excluded. Cytomegalovirus status was reported to be diagnosed by the classifier with high specificity and sensitivity in both the original and validation cohorts. A few of the identified cytomegalovirus-associated TCR beta chains were confirmed in vitro to be specific for cytomegalovirus antigens. The authors suggested that the approach could potentially be generalized to other disease states and immunological phenotypes. According to a later analysis, most CMV-associated TCR beta chains appeared to be HLA-restricted, and the HLA associations seemed to be driven largely by CMV exposure. Specific HLA alleles were associated with more than 15,000 TCR beta sequences at a false discovery rate of 0.05 in a later analysis. Compared with the 666-donor mean, donors in an Asian-associated ancestry cluster had fewer N-insertions in productive TCRs, according to a later genetic analysis. Because HLA typing was missing for some donors at each locus, association tests included only the typed subset. A later analysis found that HLA-associated TCR beta chains were more clonally expanded and had lower generation probabilities than equally common non-associated chains. The study gave a list of roughly 150 TCR beta chains associated with cytomegalovirus. In a later genetic analysis, a missense DCLRE1C variant was associated with V-gene and J-gene trimming of TCR beta chains, and the association was replicated in an independent cohort. The cohort was sequenced for TCR beta chains only, and without alpha or paired-chain data the features that could be detected were limited. The earlier analysis of fewer than 750 of the donors excluded 15 to 20 rarely observed V segments, including chromosome 9 orphons, because counts were too low. In a later analysis, the rate of TCR association differed among HLA loci, with DRB1 alleles having the most associated TCRs and HLA-C alleles having the fewest. For the cohort, immune exposure information was limited to CMV serostatus. While some public TCRs were present in many individuals, most TCR sequences turned up only very rarely across donors. A further reported finding was that TCR beta sequences accurately predicted the HLA-A and HLA-B alleles for most subjects in the first cohort. When HLA alleles, especially DR and DQ, strongly co-occurred, TCR associations were difficult to assign to individual alleles. According to a later analysis, parvovirus B19, influenza, CMV and Epstein-Barr virus appeared linked to several top co-occurrence clusters. A cluster of highly shared sequence variants was judged likely to be a technical artifact of the sequencing pipeline.

The protocol used for the library was the immunoSEQ multiplex PCR assay. The multiplex PCR relied on a mix of 60 forward primers for TCR Vbeta segments and 13 reverse primers for TCR Jbeta segments. The CDR3 region of rearranged TCR beta genes was amplified from genomic DNA by a multiplex PCR assay. The Illumina HiSeq System was used to sequence the amplified TCR beta libraries as 87-base-pair reads. The authors' pipeline ran thus. In a later analysis, approximately 74 million unique TCR beta chains were counted across the approximately 620 repertoires, and around 10 million of these chains were shared by at least two donors. A nearest-neighbor algorithm error-corrected the raw reads and collapsed the reads into unique sequences, merging closely related sequences to remove PCR and sequencing errors. V, D and J gene segments were assigned by aligning CDR3 sequences to IMGT reference sequences. For a sequence to be retained, a match of at least six nucleotides to both a V gene segment and a J gene segment was required. Rearrangements were called productive when the CDR3 lacked stop codons and stayed in frame with V and J; all others were non-productive. Following IMGT convention, CDR3 was defined as the stretch from the second conserved V-encoded cysteine up to the conserved J-encoded phenylalanine. In an earlier analysis of just under 600 of the donors, sequences lacking an unambiguous match to a single V gene segment were excluded. In an earlier analysis of 587 of the donors, a V segment was called functional when productive rearrangements were above 56.7%, and segregating when the standard deviation between donors exceeded 5%. To diagnose cytomegalovirus status from the catalog of TCR beta chain sequences, a statistical classification framework was built. V and J gene assignment, in a later analysis, came from comparing TCR nucleotide sequences with IMGT/GENE-DB human TR gene sequences. In a later analysis, CDR3 sequences and most-parsimonious VDJ recombination scenarios were assigned using the TCRdist pipeline. A later analysis defined each TCR beta chain by its CDR3 amino acid sequence plus V-gene family, and excluded reads lacking a unique V-gene family. As a way to deal with suspected cross-contamination and a sequencing artifact, a later analysis dropped roughly 600 nucleotide sequences that were highly shared and had low generation probability. In a later analysis, a clonal expansion index for each public chain was calculated from normalized within-repertoire ranks of inferred template counts. In a later analysis, generation probabilities were computed with a VDJ recombination model fitted to out-of-frame rearrangements, and the resulting probabilities were checked against IGoR. In a later analysis, TCR-TCR, TCR-HLA and TCR-CMV co-occurrence was scored with hypergeometric tests, and a repertoire-size bias correction was applied to TCR pairs. To estimate false discovery rates, a later analysis permuted the HLA or CMV assignments 20 times. A later analysis grouped co-occurring TCRs with DBSCAN, adding TCRdist sequence similarity when clustering within HLA-allele-positive subsets. Repertoires with fewer than 30,000 or more than 120,000 public chains were left out of co-occurrence clustering, as were a few repertoires with anomalous nucleotide sharing. TCRdb re-hosts the immuneACCESS table, in-frame sequences only. Its copies lack some clones; in the studies checked, an unresolved V gene accounts for under half of them, and the cause for the rest is not known. That table is the source of V, J and clone size, and D and trimming were worked out from the DNA. The sample records 150,000 to 200,000 clones, around 77% of which are singletons. In total, the top ten clones hold roughly 0.99% of the sample.

This clone has just one count. What this receptor recognizes is not known. No base qualities exist here, and no much larger clone lies one base off it. The germline V and J ends show losses of 5 bases and 0 bases respectively, and no gene match explains 5 bases of the junction. The CDR3 runs 15 amino acids, cysteine and phenylalanine included. The CDR3 DNA has 45 bases and is translated from base 1. Taken from the germline V gene, the CDR1 and CDR2 loops are MNHNS and SASEGT. The cohort comprised 666 healthy bone marrow donors. At the time of sampling, every cohort member was nominally healthy, though immune exposures that went unrecorded were likely present. The donor tested CMV seronegative, placing the donor among the roughly 340 seronegative members of the cohort. A peripheral blood sample was provided by each donor, and peripheral blood mononuclear cells were used for TCR beta sequencing. Genomic DNA extraction from the blood cell samples was performed with the Qiagen DNeasy Blood Extraction Kit.

The chain joins TRBV6-1 to TRBJ1-1; TRBD1 aligns with 8 central bases. Sequenced: PBMCs. This clonotype originated in a woman aged 40 to 49 in good health and CMV-seronegative. This receptor carries the CDR3 CASSSTGEMNTEAFF. Read as DNA, the sequence is TGTGCCAGCAGTTCGACAGGGGAGATGAACACTGAAGCTTTCTTT.